These 30 T cell receptor beta chains share one sample of origin, sequenced in a study of T cell repertoires in cytomegalovirus infection. TCRdb re-called the reads with MiXCR, one entry per CDR3 protein. The table records approximately 250,000 distinct CDR3 sequences, around 6.4% of them present only once. Sequencing input: PBMCs. These receptors were taken from a human donor in good health (CMV status not recorded). Some clones in this sample may be carry-over from other donors' samples.

This clonotype occurred many times. The chain employs TRBV20-1 and TRBJ2-5, with TRBD2 matching 8 bases. The CDR3 length is 13 residues. Germline lookup yields CDR1 DFQATT and CDR2 SNEGSKA (reference sequence). The V segment lost 5 bases and the J segment 4 bases; nucleotides outside the gene matches: 6. CDR3 nucleotide sequence: TGCAGTGCTGGTCGGGGGGGAGGAGAGACCCAGTACTTC. It encodes CSAGRGGGETQYF.

This clonotype was observed many times. The chain joins TRBV5-1 to TRBJ2-2; D is ambiguous. V gave up 0 bases and J gave up 5 bases, with 11 bases separating them. The CDR3 length is 15 residues. CDR1 is SGHRS, CDR2 YFSETQ, per germline. CDR3 loop: CASSLVDDLTGELFF. As DNA, the CDR3 is TGCGCCAGCAGCTTGGTGGACGATTTAACCGGGGAGCTGTTTTTT.

There are many counts of this clonotype. The CDR3 here is CSAKRGTEEQYF. CDR3 DNA sequence: TGCAGTGCTAAGCGAGGGACGGAGGAGCAGTACTTC. The J gene is TRBJ2-7, the V gene TRBV20-1; D may match TRBD1 or TRBD2 (5 bases each). The CDR3 contains 12 residues. Trimming cost V 4 bases and J 7 bases, with 14 bases left between them. Per the germline V gene, CDR1 is DFQATT and CDR2 is SNEGSKA (reference sequence).

Notes on this clonotype: Germline is not matched at one junction end, which may reflect a read error. This chain joins TRBV4-1 and TRBJ1-5, with D unresolved. CDR1 is MGHRA and CDR2 is YSYEKL in the germline V gene. The CDR3 is 15 residues long. Here the CDR3 DNA reads TGCGCCTGCAGCCAGCTCGCCGTAGGAAATCAGCCCCAGCATTTT. It codes for CACSQLAVGNQPQHF.

This clonotype has a count of ten or more. The J gene is TRBJ1-2, the V gene TRBV4-3; D is unresolved. Trimming stripped 0 bases from V and 3 bases from J, with 11 bases between. CDR1 and CDR2 from the germline V gene are LGHNA and YSLEER. This CDR3 has 15 residues. DNA for the CDR3: TGCGCCAGCAGCCAAGAATTGCGGGAAGACTATGGCTACACCTTC. It encodes CASSQELREDYGYTF.

This clonotype was counted many times. The rearrangement joins TRBV6-2 or TRBV6-3 to TRBJ2-7; 7 bases align to TRBD1. V shed 4 bases, J shed 6 bases, and the junction held 12 bases outside the gene matches. The CDR3 has 15 residues. Germline V gene data show CDR1 as MNHEY and CDR2 as SVGEGT. In nucleotides, the CDR3 is TGTGCCAGCAGTTCCACCGCCGTGACAGGGAGCGAGCAGTACTTC. Protein sequence: CASSSTAVTGSEQYF.

This clonotype was found a few times. The chain joins TRBV29-1 to TRBJ2-7; the D gene is possibly TRBD1 (5 bases). Per germline, CDR1 SQVTM and CDR2 ANQGSEA. Trimming took off 7 bases at V and 2 bases at J, with 15 bases between the two ends. CDR3 length: 13 residues. This CDR3 reads CSAQGLGPYEQYF. CDR3 DNA: TGCAGCGCCCAGGGCCTCGGGCCCTACGAGCAGTACTTC.

This clonotype was counted ten times or more. V and J are TRBV19 and TRBJ2-1; D is unresolved. Germline assignment: CDR1 LNHDA and CDR2 SQIVND (reference sequence). The CDR3 has 13 amino acids. Trimming cost V 0 bases and J 6 bases, with 6 bases left between them. The CDR3 loop reads CASSIEPSNEQFF. CDR3 nucleotides: TGTGCCAGTAGTATAGAACCATCCAATGAGCAGTTCTTC.

This clonotype was picked up many times. The gene calls are TRBV29-1 and TRBJ1-1; no firm D call. The CDR3 contains 15 residues. The germline V gene encodes CDR1 SQVTM and CDR2 ANQGSEA. V was cut by 3 bases and J by 1 base, with 15 bases left in between. The CDR3 is CSVEGGGMGNTEAFF. CDR3 coding DNA: TGCAGCGTTGAGGGTGGTGGAATGGGGAACACTGAAGCTTTCTTT. Filled out from reference TRBV29-1 and TRBJ1-1, the complete variable domain reads SAVISQKPSRDICQRGTSLTIQCQVDSQVTMMFWYRQQPGQSLTLIATANQGSEATYESGFVIDKFPISRPNLTFSTLTVSNMSPEDSSIYLCSVEGGGMGNTEAFFGQGTRLTVV.

This clonotype was observed many times. V and J are TRBV11-3 and TRBJ2-3, with TRBD2 matching 12 bases. Per the germline V gene, CDR1 is SGHNT and CDR2 is YENEEA. V shed 3 bases, J shed 0 bases, and the junction held 4 bases outside the gene matches. The CDR3 is made up of 17 amino acids. In nucleotides, the CDR3 is TGTGCCAGCAGCTTGTCGACTAGCGGGGGCAGCACAGATACGCAGTATTTT. This gives the protein CASSLSTSGGSTDTQYF.

This clonotype turned up a few times. V gene TRBV10-3 combines with J gene TRBJ1-1, with D possibly matching TRBD1 (6 bases). This CDR3 region has 17 residues. The germline V and J ends were trimmed by 5 bases and 0 bases, with 19 bases remaining between them. Germline lookup yields CDR1 ENHRY and CDR2 SYGVKD. The CDR3 sequence is CAISHGGGGSLNTEAFF. CDR3 in DNA: TGTGCCATCAGTCATGGAGGGGGGGGGAGTCTGAACACTGAAGCTTTCTTT.

DNA for the CDR3: TGTGCCATCAGTGGGGGGGGTGGTACGGGCTCTAATCAGCCCCAGCATTTT. It specifies CAISGGGGTGSNQPQHF. The rearrangement joins TRBV10-3 to TRBJ1-5; maybe TRBD1 (5 bases). Germline-derived CDR1 and CDR2 are ENHRY and SYGVKD. V shed 4 bases and J shed 4 bases, with 20 bases lying between them. This CDR3 comprises 17 residues.

The table lists this clonotype with many counts. The rearrangement uses TRBV6-2 or TRBV6-3 and TRBJ1-5; D unresolved. This CDR3 has 16 amino acids. Germline V gives CDR1 MNHEY, CDR2 SVGEGT. Deletions cut 2 bases from V and 4 bases from J, with 15 bases between. CDR3 bases: TGTGCCAGCAGTTACGTTCCCTCCTTAGGTAATCAGCCCCAGCATTTT. Protein: CASSYVPSLGNQPQHF.

This clonotype was seen at least ten times. This chain links TRBV20-1 with TRBJ1-2, with unresolved D. CDR1 is DFQATT and CDR2 is SNEGSKA in the germline V gene (reference sequence). The CDR3 is 10 residues long. The V and J ends lost 3 bases and 8 bases respectively, with 7 bases between them. CDR3 in amino acids: CSARAKGYTF. CDR3 bases: TGCAGTGCTAGGGCTAAAGGCTACACCTTC.

The J gene is TRBJ2-5, the V gene TRBV19; TRBD1 matches at 9 bases. The CDR3 loop spans 15 amino acids. Germline V gene sequence: CDR1 LNHDA, CDR2 SQIVND (reference sequence). J lost 7 bases, V lost 10 bases, and 16 bases had no gene match. The CDR3 sequence: CANTTGTGTSRTQYF. CDR3 DNA: TGTGCCAATACCACAGGGACAGGGACTTCCAGGACCCAGTACTTC.

As concerns this clonotype: Given a much more abundant clone one base away, this may be a read error. The V call is TRBV29-1, the J call TRBJ2-5; D is tentatively TRBD1 or TRBD2 (5 bases each). The V end was cut by 8 bases, the J end by 2 bases, with 12 bases between. Germline V CDR1 and CDR2: SQVTM, ANQGSEA. The CDR3 runs 12 residues. The CDR3 sequence is CSIRDEQETQYF. CDR3 coding DNA: TGCAGCATCCGGGACGAGCAAGAGACCCAGTACTTC.

This rearrangement joins TRBV11-2 to TRBJ2-2; D may match TRBD1 or TRBD2 (7 bases each). Germline V lookup: CDR1 SGHAT, CDR2 FQNNGV. V was shortened by 11 bases and J by 5 bases, with 18 bases between the two germline ends. The CDR3 has 14 amino acids. CDR3 DNA: TGTGCCCCCCAGGGGGGGCCTCGAACCGGGGAGCTGTTTTTT. This translates into CAPQGGPRTGELFF.

This clonotype has at least ten counts. The rearrangement uses TRBV28 and TRBJ1-1; D is unresolved. The CDR3 extends over 13 amino acids. Germline V gene data show CDR1 as MDHEN and CDR2 as SYDVKM. The V end was cut by 0 bases, the J end by 1 base, with 3 bases between. In DNA form, the CDR3 reads TGTGCCAGCAGTTTATGGCAGAACACTGAAGCTTTCTTT. Residues: CASSLWQNTEAFF.

In its sample, this clonotype was seen many times. V is TRBV19 and J is TRBJ2-1; no reliable D call. Trimming pared 1 base from V and 7 bases from J, leaving 8 bases between. The CDR3 is 13 residues long. Germline lookup yields CDR1 LNHDA and CDR2 SQIVND (reference sequence). The chain's CDR3 is CASSIVSRNEQFF. CDR3 coding DNA: TGTGCCAGTAGTATAGTGTCTCGAAATGAGCAGTTCTTC.

Many counts were recorded for this clonotype. This chain joins TRBV28 and TRBJ1-5; D is undetermined. This CDR3 is built from 13 residues. The germline gives CDR1 MDHEN, CDR2 SYDVKM. V lost 1 base, J lost 8 bases, and 9 bases lay in between. The CDR3 DNA is TGTGCCAGCAGTTTATCAGTAGGCAAGCCCCAGCATTTT. It codes for CASSLSVGKPQHF.

The chain has TRBV20-1 and TRBJ1-2, with D unclear. The V gene's germline CDR1 is DFQATT and CDR2 SNEGSKA (reference sequence). V gave up 3 bases and J gave up 8 bases, with 16 bases separating them. The CDR3 is 13 amino acids. The DNA for the CDR3 is TGCAGTGCTAGGGGGATGAGGGCGGGGGGCTACACCTTC. Translation gives CSARGMRAGGYTF.

At least ten counts were recorded for this clonotype. The chain is built from TRBV19 and TRBJ2-1; D is unclear. CDR1 is LNHDA and CDR2 is SQIVND in the germline V gene (reference sequence). The CDR3 is made up of 13 amino acids. V was clipped by 5 bases and J by 7 bases, with 12 bases between them. CDR3 bases: TGTGCCAGTAGTCAGAGACTCATAAATGAGCAGTTCTTC. Protein: CASSQRLINEQFF. The whole variable domain, filled in from reference TRBV19 and TRBJ2-1, reads DGGITQSPKYLFRKEGQNVTLSCEQNLNHDAMYWYRQDPGQGLRLIYYSQIVNDFQKGDIAEGYSVSREKKESFPLTVTSAQKNPTAFYLCASSQRLINEQFFGPGTRLTVL.

This clonotype was detected only a few times. The chain recombines TRBV20-1 with TRBJ1-4; D gene ambiguous. Trimming took 0 bases from V and 5 from J, leaving 19 bases between them. The CDR3 covers 17 residues. Germline V lookup: CDR1 DFQATT, CDR2 SNEGSKA (reference sequence). The DNA for the CDR3 is TGCAGTGCTAGAGATTCGGAAGGCCCAGGATACAATGAAAAACTGTTTTTT. Translating it yields CSARDSEGPGYNEKLFF.

This clonotype was detected a few times. The chain is built from TRBV20-1 and TRBJ1-4; D might be TRBD1 (5 bases). Trimming cost V 6 bases and J 5 bases, with 13 bases left between them. This CDR3 is built from 13 residues. In germline, CDR1 is DFQATT, CDR2 SNEGSKA (reference sequence). The DNA for the CDR3 is TGCAGTGCCTCCGACAGCCTCAATGAAAAACTGTTTTTT. Its translation: CSASDSLNEKLFF.

This clonotype occurred many times. V and J are TRBV2 and TRBJ2-1, with D tentatively TRBD2 (5 bases). V lost 8 bases and J lost 8, with 22 bases in between. CDR3 length: 15 residues. Looked up from germline, CDR1 is SNHLY and CDR2 is FYNNEI. The CDR3 coding sequence is TGTGCCAGCCGACTTTCCACGCTCTCGAGGGATGAGCAGTTCTTC. Translated: CASRLSTLSRDEQFF.

This clonotype was detected ten times or more. The CDR3 region is CASSFRVPVYGYTF. CDR3 nucleotide sequence: TGTGCCAGCAGCTTCCGGGTCCCAGTCTATGGCTACACCTTC. The chain has TRBV7-3 and TRBJ1-2; D is uncertain. The V end was cut by 3 bases, the J end by 4 bases, with 12 bases between. The CDR3 is 14 amino acids. Germline CDR1 reads SGHTA; CDR2 reads FQGTGA. Variable domain in full (rest from reference TRBV7-3 and TRBJ1-2): GAGVSQTPSNKVTEKGKYVELRCDPISGHTALYWYRQSLGQGPEFLIYFQGTGAADDSGLPNDRFFAVRPEGSVSTLKIQRTERGDSAVYLCASSFRVPVYGYTFGSGTRLTVV.

This clonotype has at least ten counts. The genes are TRBV11-2 and TRBJ1-1, with D maybe TRBD1 (6 bases). Germline V lookup: CDR1 SGHAT, CDR2 FQNNGV. The CDR3 has 14 residues. V dropped 3 bases and J dropped 3 bases, with 11 bases sitting between them. The CDR3 sequence is CASSFLRGDTEAFF. The CDR3 nucleotides read TGTGCCAGCAGCTTCCTTAGGGGGGACACTGAAGCTTTCTTT.

This clonotype showed up many times. The chain joins TRBV6-6 to TRBJ1-1; TRBD1 might be the D (6 bases). V was shortened by 6 bases and J by 4 bases, with 18 bases between the two germline ends. The CDR3 extends over 15 amino acids. The germline CDR1 and CDR2 sequences are MNHNY and SVGAGI (reference sequence). The CDR3 loop is CASRGYRDSGTEAFF. In nucleotides, the CDR3 is TGTGCCAGCAGGGGTTACAGGGATAGTGGCACTGAAGCTTTCTTT.

This clonotype occurred many times. This rearrangement joins TRBV7-2 to TRBJ1-1; D perhaps matches TRBD1 (5 bases). CDR1 is SGHTA, CDR2 FQGNSA, per germline. This CDR3 is built from 15 residues. V gave up 2 bases and J gave up 2 bases, with 12 bases separating them. In DNA form, the CDR3 reads TGTGCCAGCAGCTTAAATTGGGACCCTAACACTGAAGCTTTCTTT. It is translated as CASSLNWDPNTEAFF.

This clonotype was recorded many times. V and J are TRBV3-1 and TRBJ2-7; tentative D call: TRBD1 (5 bases). The CDR3 has 14 residues. Germline V gives CDR1 LGHDT, CDR2 YNNKEL (reference sequence). Trimming left V 1 base short and J 2 bases short, with 9 bases between. DNA for the CDR3: TGTGCCAGCAGCCAAGCGACAGCCACCTACGAGCAGTACTTC. As protein: CASSQATATYEQYF.